The rows below give T cell receptor beta chains drawn from one sample of a study of spatial heterogeneity in lung cancer. From the 5' RACE reads, TCRdb called clonotypes with MiXCR, one entry per CDR3 protein. The repertoire holds 25,000 or so distinct CDR3 sequences, with over 3% as singletons. The source was PBMCs, collected at surgery. These receptor sequences come from a female donor with early-stage non-small cell lung cancer. Both conserved end residues are part of each CDR3. A D gene is named only where the DNA matches it firmly. Each size is how often the clone was seen (once, few, many) or a class if it is expanded.

clone_size: many
v_call: TRBV7-2
d_call: .
j_call: TRBJ2-7
cdr3_aa: CASSLAYSQVRPYEQYF
cdr3_nt: TGTGCCAGCAGCTTAGCGTATAGCCAGGTGAGGCCCTACGAGCAGTACTTC

clone_size: many
v_call: TRBV27
d_call: TRBD2
j_call: TRBJ2-1
cdr3_aa: CASSLWRETYNEQFF
cdr3_nt: TGTGCCAGCAGTTTATGGCGGGAGACCTACAATGAGCAGTTCTTC

clone_size: many
v_call: TRBV20-1
d_call: TRBD2
j_call: TRBJ2-1
cdr3_aa: CSALGVTSATREHNEQFF
cdr3_nt: TGCAGTGCTTTGGGGGTGACTAGCGCGACGCGGGAACACAATGAGCAGTTCTTC

clone_size: medium-sized
v_call: TRBV25-1
d_call: .
j_call: TRBJ2-7
cdr3_aa: CASSLTYEQYF
cdr3_nt: TGTGCCAGCAGTCTCACCTACGAGCAGTACTTC

clone_size: medium-sized
v_call: TRBV28
d_call: .
j_call: TRBJ1-2
cdr3_aa: CASSLSGQGYTF
cdr3_nt: TGTGCCAGCAGTTTATCAGGGCAGGGCTACACCTTC

clone_size: few
v_call: TRBV3-1
d_call: .
j_call: TRBJ1-2
cdr3_aa: CASSQGGEMDYGYTF
cdr3_nt: TGTGCCAGCAGCCAAGGTGGGGAGATGGACTATGGCTACACCTTC

clone_size: many
v_call: TRBV5-1
d_call: .
j_call: TRBJ2-5
cdr3_aa: CASSLRTGREETQYF
cdr3_nt: TGCGCCAGCAGCTTGAGGACAGGGAGGGAAGAGACCCAGTACTTC

clone_size: many
v_call: TRBV4-1
d_call: TRBD1
j_call: TRBJ1-1
cdr3_aa: CASSLQGGGNTEAFF
cdr3_nt: TGCGCCAGCAGCCTACAGGGGGGCGGGAACACTGAAGCTTTCTTT

clone_size: many
v_call: TRBV4-2
d_call: TRBD1
j_call: TRBJ2-1
cdr3_aa: CASSQGTGGSSYNEQFF
cdr3_nt: TGTGCCAGCAGCCAAGGTACAGGGGGCAGCTCCTACAATGAGCAGTTCTTC

clone_size: many
v_call: TRBV5-1
d_call: TRBD1
j_call: TRBJ2-1
cdr3_aa: CASSSIQGANEQFF
cdr3_nt: TGCGCCAGCAGCTCAATACAGGGGGCGAATGAGCAGTTCTTC

clone_size: many
v_call: TRBV28
d_call: TRBD2
j_call: TRBJ2-1
cdr3_aa: CGLAGRGDREQFF
cdr3_nt: TGTGGTCTAGCGGGAAGGGGCGACAGGGAGCAGTTCTTC

clone_size: many
v_call: TRBV20-1
d_call: .
j_call: TRBJ2-5
cdr3_aa: CSARVRGTSSPTMQETQYF
cdr3_nt: TGCAGTGCTAGAGTACGGGGGACCTCGTCCCCTACAATGCAAGAGACCCAGTACTTC